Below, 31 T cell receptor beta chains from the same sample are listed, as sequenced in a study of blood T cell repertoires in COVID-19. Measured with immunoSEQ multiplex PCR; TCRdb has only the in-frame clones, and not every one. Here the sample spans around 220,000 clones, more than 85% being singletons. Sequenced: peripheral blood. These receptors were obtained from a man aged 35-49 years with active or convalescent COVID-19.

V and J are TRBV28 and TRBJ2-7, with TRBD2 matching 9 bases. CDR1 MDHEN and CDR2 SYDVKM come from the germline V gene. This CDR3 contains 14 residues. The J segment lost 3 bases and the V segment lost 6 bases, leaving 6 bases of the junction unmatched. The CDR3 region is CASSLSGSRYEQYF. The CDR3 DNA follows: TGTGCCAGCAGCCTTAGCGGGAGTCGCTACGAGCAGTACTTC.

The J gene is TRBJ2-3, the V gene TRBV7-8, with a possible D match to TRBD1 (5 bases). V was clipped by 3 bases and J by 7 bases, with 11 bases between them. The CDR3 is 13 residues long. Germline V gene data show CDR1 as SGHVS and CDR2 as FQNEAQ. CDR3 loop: CASSFSWGNTQYF. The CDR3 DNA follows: TGTGCCAGCAGCTTCTCTTGGGGCAATACGCAGTATTTT.

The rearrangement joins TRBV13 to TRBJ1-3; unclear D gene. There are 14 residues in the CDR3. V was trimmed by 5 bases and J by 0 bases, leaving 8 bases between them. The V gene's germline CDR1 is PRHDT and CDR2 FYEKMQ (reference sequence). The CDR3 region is CASSGTVSGNTIYF. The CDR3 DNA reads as TGTGCCAGCAGCGGTACAGTCTCTGGAAACACCATATATTTT.

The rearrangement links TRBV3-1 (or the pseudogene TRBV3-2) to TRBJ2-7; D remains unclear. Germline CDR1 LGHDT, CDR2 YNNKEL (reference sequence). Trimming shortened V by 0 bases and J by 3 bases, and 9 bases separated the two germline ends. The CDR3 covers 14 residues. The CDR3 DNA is TGTGCCAGCAGCCAAGACTCCCTTTTCTACGAGCAGTACTTC. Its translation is CASSQDSLFYEQYF.

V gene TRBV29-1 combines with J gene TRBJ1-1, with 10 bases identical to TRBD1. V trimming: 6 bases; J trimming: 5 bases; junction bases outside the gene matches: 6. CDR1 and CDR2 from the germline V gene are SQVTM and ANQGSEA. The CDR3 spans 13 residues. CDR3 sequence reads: CSVDRGRGTEAFF. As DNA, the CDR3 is TGCAGCGTCGACAGGGGGCGAGGGACTGAAGCTTTCTTT.

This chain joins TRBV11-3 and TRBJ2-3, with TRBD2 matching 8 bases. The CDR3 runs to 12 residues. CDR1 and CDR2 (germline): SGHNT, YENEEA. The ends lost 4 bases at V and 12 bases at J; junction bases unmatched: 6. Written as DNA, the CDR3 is TGTGCCAGCAGCTCGTTAGCGGGGACCCAGTATTTT. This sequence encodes CASSSLAGTQYF.

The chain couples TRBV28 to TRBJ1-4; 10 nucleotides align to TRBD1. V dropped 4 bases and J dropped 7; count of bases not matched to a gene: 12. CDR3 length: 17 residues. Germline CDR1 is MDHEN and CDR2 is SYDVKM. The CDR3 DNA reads TGTGCCAGCAGTTCCCGGGACAGGGGCCCAGGAGGTGAAAAACTGTTTTTT. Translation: CASSSRDRGPGGEKLFF. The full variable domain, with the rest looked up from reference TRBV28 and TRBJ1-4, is DVKVTQSSRYLVKRTGEKVFLECVQDMDHENMFWYRQDPGLGLRLIYFSYDVKMKEKGDIPEGYSVSREKKERFSLILESASTNQTSMYLCASSSRDRGPGGEKLFFGSGTQLSVL.

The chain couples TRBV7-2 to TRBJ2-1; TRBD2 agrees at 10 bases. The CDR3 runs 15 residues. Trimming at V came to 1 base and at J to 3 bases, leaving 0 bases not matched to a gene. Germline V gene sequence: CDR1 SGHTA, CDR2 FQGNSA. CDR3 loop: CASSLVAGGYNEQFF. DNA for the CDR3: TGTGCCAGCAGCTTAGTAGCGGGGGGCTACAATGAGCAGTTCTTC. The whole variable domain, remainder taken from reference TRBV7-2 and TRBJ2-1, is GAGVSQSPSNKVTEKGKDVELRCDPISGHTALYWYRQSLGQGLEFLIYFQGNSAPDKSGLPSDRFSAERTGGSVSTLTIQRTQQEDSAVYLCASSLVAGGYNEQFFGPGTRLTVL.

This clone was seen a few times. The CDR3 spells CATSWRNQPQHF. CDR3 in DNA: TGTGCCACCTCATGGCGGAATCAGCCCCAGCATTTT. This chain connects TRBV19 to TRBJ1-5, with D uncertain. CDR1 is LNHDA and CDR2 is SQIVND in the germline V gene (reference sequence). CDR3 size: 12 residues. V gave up 10 bases and J gave up 4 bases, with 11 bases separating them.

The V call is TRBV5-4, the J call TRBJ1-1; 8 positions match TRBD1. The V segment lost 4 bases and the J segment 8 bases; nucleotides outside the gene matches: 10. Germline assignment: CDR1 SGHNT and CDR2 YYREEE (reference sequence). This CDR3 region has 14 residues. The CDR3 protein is CASSQDRAGPEAFF. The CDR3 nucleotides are TGTGCCAGCAGCCAGGACAGGGCTGGCCCCGAAGCTTTCTTT.

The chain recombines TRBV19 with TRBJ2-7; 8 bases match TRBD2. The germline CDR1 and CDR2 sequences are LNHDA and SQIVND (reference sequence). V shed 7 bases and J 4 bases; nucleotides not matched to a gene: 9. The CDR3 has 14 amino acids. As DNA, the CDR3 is TGTGCCAGTACGATCTCCGCTAGCGGGTACGAGCAGTACTTC. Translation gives CASTISASGYEQYF.

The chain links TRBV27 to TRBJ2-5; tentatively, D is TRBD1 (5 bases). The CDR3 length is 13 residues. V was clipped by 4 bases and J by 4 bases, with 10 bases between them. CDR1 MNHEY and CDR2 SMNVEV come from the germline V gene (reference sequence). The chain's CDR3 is CASSSPGLETQYF. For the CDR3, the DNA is TGTGCCAGCAGTTCCCCAGGGCTAGAGACCCAGTACTTC.

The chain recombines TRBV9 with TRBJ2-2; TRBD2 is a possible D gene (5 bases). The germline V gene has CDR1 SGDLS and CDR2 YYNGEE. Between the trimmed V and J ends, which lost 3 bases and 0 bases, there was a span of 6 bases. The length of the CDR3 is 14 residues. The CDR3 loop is CASSGTANTGELFF. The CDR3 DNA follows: TGTGCCAGCAGCGGGACTGCGAACACCGGGGAGCTGTTTTTT.

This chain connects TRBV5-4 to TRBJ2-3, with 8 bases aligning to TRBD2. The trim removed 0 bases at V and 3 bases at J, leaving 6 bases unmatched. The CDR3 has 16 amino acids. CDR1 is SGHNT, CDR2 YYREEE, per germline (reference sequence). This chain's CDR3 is CASSLGSGSWTDTQYF. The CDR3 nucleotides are TGTGCCAGCAGCTTGGGGAGCGGGAGTTGGACAGATACGCAGTATTTT.

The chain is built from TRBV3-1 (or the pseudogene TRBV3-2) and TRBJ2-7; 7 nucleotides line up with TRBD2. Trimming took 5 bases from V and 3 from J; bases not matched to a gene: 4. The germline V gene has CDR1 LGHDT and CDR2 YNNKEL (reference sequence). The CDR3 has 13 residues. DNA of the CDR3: TGTGCCAGCAGCTCGCAGCGGGGCTACGAGCAGTACTTC. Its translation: CASSSQRGYEQYF.

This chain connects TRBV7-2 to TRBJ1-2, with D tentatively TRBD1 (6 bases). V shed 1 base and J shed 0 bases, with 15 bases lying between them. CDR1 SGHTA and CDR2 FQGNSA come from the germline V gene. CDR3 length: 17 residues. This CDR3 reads CASSLGGQRKANYGYTF. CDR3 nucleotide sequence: TGTGCCAGCAGCTTAGGTGGACAGCGGAAAGCTAACTATGGCTACACCTTC.

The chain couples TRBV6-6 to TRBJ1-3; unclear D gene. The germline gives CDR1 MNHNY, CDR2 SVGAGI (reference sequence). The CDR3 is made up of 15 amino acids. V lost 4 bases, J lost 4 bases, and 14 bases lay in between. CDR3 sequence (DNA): TGTGCCAGCAGTTTTCCTCCCGCGGGAGGAAACACCATATATTTT. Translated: CASSFPPAGGNTIYF.

The DNA of the CDR3 is TGTGCCAGCAGTTACTTTCAGGGGCCGATTTATGGCTACACCTTC. It yields the protein CASSYFQGPIYGYTF. The J gene is TRBJ1-2, the V gene TRBV6-5, with D perhaps matching TRBD1 (6 bases). This CDR3 is built from 15 residues. Trimming left V 1 base short and J 5 bases short, with 14 bases between. The V gene's germline CDR1 is MNHEY and CDR2 SVGAGI.

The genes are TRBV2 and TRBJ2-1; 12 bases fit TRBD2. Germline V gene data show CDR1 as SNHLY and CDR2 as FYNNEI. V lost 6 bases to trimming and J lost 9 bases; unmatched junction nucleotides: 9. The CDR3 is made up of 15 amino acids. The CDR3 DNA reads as TGTGCCAGCAGGACGACTAGCGGGGGAATTATTGAGCAGTTCTTC. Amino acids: CASRTTSGGIIEQFF.

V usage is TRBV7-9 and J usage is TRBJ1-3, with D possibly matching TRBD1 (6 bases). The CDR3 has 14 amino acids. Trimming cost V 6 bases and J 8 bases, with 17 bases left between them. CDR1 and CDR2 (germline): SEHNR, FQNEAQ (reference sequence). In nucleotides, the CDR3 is TGTGCCAGCAGGGGGCAGGGGCCATGGGACACCATATATTTT. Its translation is CASRGQGPWDTIYF.

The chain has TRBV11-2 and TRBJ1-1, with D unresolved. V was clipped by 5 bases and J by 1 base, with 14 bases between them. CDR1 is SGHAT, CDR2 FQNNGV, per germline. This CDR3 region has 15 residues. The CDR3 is CASSVFSAANTEAFF. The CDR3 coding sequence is TGTGCCAGCAGCGTCTTTTCGGCGGCGAACACTGAAGCTTTCTTT.

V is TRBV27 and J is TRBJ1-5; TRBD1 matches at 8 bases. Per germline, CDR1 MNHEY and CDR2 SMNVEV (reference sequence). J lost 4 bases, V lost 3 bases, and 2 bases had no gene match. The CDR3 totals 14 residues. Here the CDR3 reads CASSLQGANQPQHF. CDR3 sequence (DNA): TGTGCCAGCAGTTTGCAGGGGGCTAATCAGCCCCAGCATTTT.

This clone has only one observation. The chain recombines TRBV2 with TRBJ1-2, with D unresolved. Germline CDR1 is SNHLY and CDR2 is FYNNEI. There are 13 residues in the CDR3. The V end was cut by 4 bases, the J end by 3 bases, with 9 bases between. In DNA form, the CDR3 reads TGTGCCAGCAGTGGCTCCGGGGACTATGGCTACACCTTC. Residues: CASSGSGDYGYTF.

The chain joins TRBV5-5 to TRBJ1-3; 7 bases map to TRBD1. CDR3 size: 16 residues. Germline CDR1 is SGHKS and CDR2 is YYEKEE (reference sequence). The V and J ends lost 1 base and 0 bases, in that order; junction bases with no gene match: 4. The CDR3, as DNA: TGTGCCAGCAGCTTGTGGAACAGGGGCTCTGGAAACACCATATATTTT. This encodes CASSLWNRGSGNTIYF.

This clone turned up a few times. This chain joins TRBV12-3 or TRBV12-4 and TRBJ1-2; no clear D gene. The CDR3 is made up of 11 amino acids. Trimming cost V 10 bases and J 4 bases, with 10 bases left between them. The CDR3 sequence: CATNLGYGYTF. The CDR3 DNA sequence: TGTGCCACCAACCTAGGCTATGGCTACACCTTC.

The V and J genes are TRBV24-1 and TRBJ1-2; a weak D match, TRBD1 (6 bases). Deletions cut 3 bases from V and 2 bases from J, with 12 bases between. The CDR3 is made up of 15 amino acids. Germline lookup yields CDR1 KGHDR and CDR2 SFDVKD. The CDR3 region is CATSDTNTGNYGYTF. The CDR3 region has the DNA TGTGCCACCAGTGATACTAATACAGGGAACTATGGCTACACCTTC.

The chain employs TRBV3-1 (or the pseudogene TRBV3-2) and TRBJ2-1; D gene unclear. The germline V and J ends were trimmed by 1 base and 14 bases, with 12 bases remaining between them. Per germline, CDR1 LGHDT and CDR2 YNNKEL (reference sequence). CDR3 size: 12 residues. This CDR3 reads CASSQGESREFF. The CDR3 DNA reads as TGTGCCAGCAGCCAAGGCGAGAGTCGAGAGTTCTTC.

The CDR3 loop reads CASIGPLDEQFF. CDR3 nucleotide sequence: TGTGCCAGCATTGGCCCCCTTGATGAGCAGTTCTTC. The rearrangement links TRBV25-1 to TRBJ2-1; D remains unclear. This CDR3 region has 12 residues. V lost 7 bases and J lost 8, with 12 bases in between. Germline values: CDR1 MGHDK, CDR2 SYGVNS.

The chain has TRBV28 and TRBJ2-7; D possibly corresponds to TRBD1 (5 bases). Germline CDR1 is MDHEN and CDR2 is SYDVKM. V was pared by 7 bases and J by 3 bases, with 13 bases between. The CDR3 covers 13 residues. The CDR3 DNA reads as TGTGCCAGCACCCTGGGGCAAATCTACGAGCAGTACTTC. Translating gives CASTLGQIYEQYF. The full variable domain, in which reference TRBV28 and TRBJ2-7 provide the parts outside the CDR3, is DVKVTQSSRYLVKRTGEKVFLECVQDMDHENMFWYRQDPGLGLRLIYFSYDVKMKEKGDIPEGYSVSREKKERFSLILESASTNQTSMYLCASTLGQIYEQYFGPGTRLTVT.

The CDR3 here is CASSLGTSSGNTIYF. CDR3 DNA: TGTGCCAGCAGCTTGGGCACGAGCTCTGGAAACACCATATATTTT. The V and J genes are TRBV7-9 and TRBJ1-3, with D uncertain. V was clipped by 3 bases and J by 0 bases, with 9 bases between them. The CDR3 has 15 amino acids. Germline CDR1 reads SEHNR; CDR2 reads FQNEAQ (reference sequence).

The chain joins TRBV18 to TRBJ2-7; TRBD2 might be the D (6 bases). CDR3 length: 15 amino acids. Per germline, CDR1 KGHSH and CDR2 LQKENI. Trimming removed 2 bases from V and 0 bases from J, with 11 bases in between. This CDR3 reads CASSPGGVPSYEQYF. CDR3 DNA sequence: TGTGCCAGCTCACCAGGCGGGGTTCCCTCCTACGAGCAGTACTTC.